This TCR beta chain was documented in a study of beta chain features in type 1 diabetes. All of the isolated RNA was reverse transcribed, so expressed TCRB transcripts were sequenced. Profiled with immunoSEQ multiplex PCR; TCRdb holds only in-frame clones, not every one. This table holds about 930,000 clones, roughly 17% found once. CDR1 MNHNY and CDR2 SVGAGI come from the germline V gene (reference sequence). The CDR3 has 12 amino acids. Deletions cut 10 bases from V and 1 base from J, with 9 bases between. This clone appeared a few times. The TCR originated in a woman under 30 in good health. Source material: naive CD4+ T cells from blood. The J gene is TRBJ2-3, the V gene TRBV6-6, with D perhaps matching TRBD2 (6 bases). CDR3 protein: CATASGTDTQYF. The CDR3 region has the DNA TGTGCCACGGCTAGCGGCACAGATACGCAGTATTTT.